This TCR beta chain came from a study of T cells in narcolepsy. The CDR3 totals 15 residues. Germline assignment: CDR1 LNHDA and CDR2 SQIVND (reference sequence). Unmatched junction bases numbered 8, after V lost 7 bases and J lost 7 bases. In regard to this clone: Its antigen is undetermined.

General study results and limits: Autoreactive HCRT-specific and TRIB2-specific clonotypes were marked in same-patient CSF-versus-blood CD4+ comparisons.

Repertoires were generated with immunoSEQ multiplex PCR, while TCRdb's copy carries only in-frame clones and drops some. The repertoire includes over 40,000 clones, about nine tenths of them detected once, and approximately 1.2% sits in the top ten. The V call is TRBV19, the J call TRBJ2-1; 12 bases are shared with TRBD1. Source material: CD45RA- memory CD4+ T cells from PBMCs. The receptor was isolated from a human donor with narcolepsy. The CDR3 sequence: CASIPGTGGWNEQFF. CDR3 coding DNA: TGTGCCAGTATCCCCGGGACAGGGGGCTGGAATGAGCAGTTCTTC.